A single sample is the source of the 19 T cell receptor beta chains below, sequenced in a study of regulatory T cells in long-lasting Graves disease. Construction of the TCR beta libraries employed iRepertoire HTBI primers in conjunction with Arm-PCR of CDR3 regions. One entry per CDR3 protein, called by TCRdb with MiXCR from the multiplex PCR reads. The table shows 650,000 to 700,000 distinct CDR3 sequences, with 30% occurring only once. Time point here: persistent/refractory GD, antithyroid drugs over 5 years with positive TRAb. Generation of the TCR library employed RNA extracted from PBMCs. Sample: peripheral blood mononuclear cells (PBMCs), taken when the disease was refractory, from a patient treated with antithyroid drugs. All receptors derive from a female donor with Graves disease.

J is TRBJ2-5 and V is TRBV6-1; the match to TRBD1 covers 10 bases. From germline, CDR1 is MNHNS and CDR2 SASEGT. V was clipped by 7 bases and J by 4 bases; unmatched bases: 6. The CDR3 has 14 residues. CDR3 loop: CASIRDRGGETQYF. DNA of the CDR3: TGTGCCAGCATTAGGGACAGGGGAGGAGAGACCCAGTACTTC.

The chain has TRBV12-3 or TRBV12-4 and TRBJ1-1; D gene ambiguous. The CDR3 spans 17 residues. Trimming cost V 4 bases and J 1 base, with 19 bases left between them. CDR3 sequence (DNA): TGTGCCAGCAGTTCCCGGGCGGTAGGCGGCTGGAACACTGAAGCTTTCTTT. Amino acid sequence: CASSSRAVGGWNTEAFF.

A few counts support this clonotype. V is TRBV6-2 or TRBV6-3 and J is TRBJ2-2; D remains unclear. The CDR3 extends over 15 amino acids. CDR1 and CDR2 from the germline V gene are MNHEY and SVGEGT. Deletions cut 4 bases from V and 5 bases from J, with 14 bases between. The CDR3: CASSSRAGLTGELFF. CDR3 DNA: TGTGCCAGCAGTTCTAGGGCAGGCCTTACCGGGGAGCTGTTTTTT.

This clonotype was seen many times. The chain uses TRBV28 and TRBJ1-2; D is unclear. Germline V gene data show CDR1 as MDHEN and CDR2 as SYDVKM. The CDR3 has 13 amino acids. With 4 bases removed from V and 8 bases from J, the gap between germline ends came to 14 bases. The chain's CDR3 is CASSSPTSGGYTF. The CDR3 DNA sequence: TGTGCCAGCAGTTCTCCGACCTCTGGCGGCTACACCTTC.

The chain couples TRBV11-2 to TRBJ1-1, with D unclear. Trimming removed 7 bases at V and 2 bases at J, with 14 bases between. The V gene's germline CDR1 is SGHAT and CDR2 FQNNGV. CDR3 length: 14 residues. The CDR3 region has the DNA TGTGCCAGCACCTCATGTGAGCTAAACACTGAAGCTTTCTTT. Translating gives CASTSCELNTEAFF.

The V and J genes are TRBV6-2 or TRBV6-3 and TRBJ1-6; possible D gene TRBD1, 6 bases. CDR1 and CDR2 from the germline V gene are MNHEY and SVGEGT. The V end lost 11 bases, the J end lost 6 bases, and 14 bases lay between the germline ends. This CDR3 has 13 residues. The CDR3 sequence: CAGGTRANSPLHF. For the CDR3, the DNA is TGTGCCGGCGGGACAAGAGCTAATTCACCCCTCCACTTT.

This clonotype has ten or more counts. V gene TRBV27 combines with J gene TRBJ1-1; D possibly corresponds to TRBD1 (6 bases). V was trimmed by 5 bases and J by 6 bases, leaving 13 bases between them. CDR3 length: 13 residues. Germline lookup yields CDR1 MNHEY and CDR2 SMNVEV (reference sequence). CDR3 protein: CASSINRVAEAFF. The CDR3 DNA reads as TGTGCCAGCAGTATCAACAGGGTAGCTGAAGCTTTCTTT.

This chain links TRBV12-3 or TRBV12-4 with TRBJ2-2, with no clear D. V dropped 6 bases and J dropped 6 bases, with 11 bases sitting between them. CDR3 length equals 13 residues. The CDR3 sequence is CASSYSFAGELFF. For the CDR3, the DNA is TGTGCCAGCAGCTATAGCTTTGCCGGGGAGCTGTTTTTT.

This clonotype was counted at least ten times. The chain uses TRBV3-1 and TRBJ1-1; no clear D. CDR3 length: 11 amino acids. The V end was cut by 2 bases, the J end by 4 bases, with 2 bases between. Germline V gene sequence: CDR1 LGHDT, CDR2 YNNKEL (reference sequence). The CDR3 DNA reads TGTGCCAGCAGCCAAAGCACTGAAGCTTTCTTT. It yields the protein CASSQSTEAFF.

This clonotype was seen at least ten times. The genes are TRBV2 and TRBJ2-7; 7 bases are a match to TRBD1. The V and J ends lost 8 bases and 2 bases, in that order; junction bases with no gene match: 3. Germline V CDR1 and CDR2: SNHLY, FYNNEI. CDR3 length: 12 residues. The CDR3 is CASRDSTYEQYF. CDR3 sequence (DNA): TGTGCCAGCCGGGACAGTACCTACGAGCAGTACTTC.

This chain connects TRBV2 to TRBJ1-5; the D is unclear. The CDR3 is 16 residues long. V lost 3 bases, J lost 0 bases, and 12 bases lay in between. Germline-derived CDR1 and CDR2 are SNHLY and FYNNEI. The CDR3 spells CASSDLQSYSNQPQHF. CDR3 in DNA: TGTGCCAGCAGTGACTTGCAGAGCTATAGCAATCAGCCCCAGCATTTT. The full variable domain, completed using reference TRBV2 and TRBJ1-5, is EPEVTQTPSHQVTQMGQEVILRCVPISNHLYFYWYRQILGQKVEFLVSFYNNEISEKSEIFDDQFSVERPDGSNFTLKIRSTKLEDSAMYFCASSDLQSYSNQPQHFGDGTRLSIL.

The chain is built from TRBV7-2 and TRBJ1-3; no definite D call. The CDR3 spans 16 residues. The germline CDR1 and CDR2 sequences are SGHTA and FQGNSA. V dropped 0 bases and J dropped 0 bases, with 9 bases sitting between them. The CDR3 loop is CASSLALSHSGNTIYF. CDR3 DNA sequence: TGTGCCAGCAGCTTAGCCCTCAGCCACTCTGGAAACACCATATATTTT.

This clonotype was recorded a few times. The V and J genes are TRBV2 and TRBJ1-5; no clear D gene. V was shortened by 1 base and J by 6 bases, with 7 bases between the two germline ends. The CDR3 runs 13 residues. In germline, CDR1 is SNHLY, CDR2 FYNNEI. CDR3 coding DNA: TGTGCCAGCAGTGAAGAGGTCATTCAGCCCCAGCATTTT. Protein: CASSEEVIQPQHF. Supplemented by reference TRBV2 and TRBJ1-5, the full variable domain reads EPEVTQTPSHQVTQMGQEVILRCVPISNHLYFYWYRQILGQKVEFLVSFYNNEISEKSEIFDDQFSVERPDGSNFTLKIRSTKLEDSAMYFCASSEEVIQPQHFGDGTRLSIL.

Concerning this clonotype: This may come from a read error, since a much larger clone is one base off. The chain has TRBV28 and TRBJ1-1; TRBD1 is a possible D gene (5 bases). Trimming removed 3 bases from V and 4 bases from J, with 24 bases in between. This CDR3 region has 18 residues. CDR1 and CDR2 from the germline V gene are MDHEN and SYDVKM. The CDR3 nucleotides are TGTGCCAGCAGTTTTGAAGGGCGGAGGGCAGGGTGGTGCACTGAAGCTTTCTTT. Its protein product is CASSFEGRRAGWCTEAFF.

V and J are TRBV7-9 and TRBJ1-3; D possibly corresponds to TRBD1 (6 bases). The germline gives CDR1 SEHNR, CDR2 FQNEAQ (reference sequence). V was clipped by 5 bases and J by 0 bases, with 11 bases between them. This CDR3 has 15 residues. CDR3 sequence: CASSGTGLSGNTIYF. The CDR3, as DNA: TGTGCCAGCAGCGGTACAGGGCTCTCTGGAAACACCATATATTTT.

This clonotype was counted once. The chain couples TRBV27 to TRBJ1-5; D not certain. Germline loops: CDR1 MNHEY, CDR2 SMNVEV (reference sequence). This CDR3 has 13 amino acids. Trimming pared 5 bases from V and 6 bases from J, leaving 11 bases between. CDR3 in amino acids: CASSSTISQPQHF. DNA for the CDR3: TGTGCCAGCAGTAGTACCATCAGTCAGCCCCAGCATTTT.

The gene calls are TRBV4-1 and TRBJ1-2; D call uncertain. The V gene lost 6 bases and the J gene lost 0 bases, with 14 bases spanning the gap. There are 15 residues in the CDR3. CDR1 and CDR2 from the germline V gene are MGHRA and YSYEKL. The CDR3 protein is CASRPLFTANYGYTF. The CDR3 nucleotides are TGCGCCAGCAGACCCCTATTTACAGCTAACTATGGCTACACCTTC.

The rearrangement links TRBV11-2 to TRBJ2-7, with TRBD2 as a possible D gene (6 bases). The germline V gene has CDR1 SGHAT and CDR2 FQNNGV. The V gene lost 3 bases and the J gene lost 2 bases, with 11 bases spanning the gap. The CDR3 loop spans 14 amino acids. The CDR3 DNA sequence: TGTGCCAGCAGCTTGATGGCGGGAACCTACGAGCAGTACTTC. Its protein product is CASSLMAGTYEQYF.

This clonotype has a count of ten or more. CDR3 region: CASSNQMNTEAFF. In nucleotides, the CDR3 is TGTGCCAGCAGCAACCAGATGAACACTGAAGCTTTCTTT. The V call is TRBV7-3, the J call TRBJ1-1; D gene uncertain. The length of the CDR3 is 13 residues. Germline V gives CDR1 SGHTA, CDR2 FQGTGA. Trimming removed 5 bases from V and 0 bases from J, with 7 bases in between. The entire variable domain, with the rest obtained from reference TRBV7-3 and TRBJ1-1, is as follows: GAGVSQTPSNKVTEKGKYVELRCDPISGHTALYWYRQSLGQGPEFLIYFQGTGAADDSGLPNDRFFAVRPEGSVSTLKIQRTERGDSAVYLCASSNQMNTEAFFGQGTRLTVV.